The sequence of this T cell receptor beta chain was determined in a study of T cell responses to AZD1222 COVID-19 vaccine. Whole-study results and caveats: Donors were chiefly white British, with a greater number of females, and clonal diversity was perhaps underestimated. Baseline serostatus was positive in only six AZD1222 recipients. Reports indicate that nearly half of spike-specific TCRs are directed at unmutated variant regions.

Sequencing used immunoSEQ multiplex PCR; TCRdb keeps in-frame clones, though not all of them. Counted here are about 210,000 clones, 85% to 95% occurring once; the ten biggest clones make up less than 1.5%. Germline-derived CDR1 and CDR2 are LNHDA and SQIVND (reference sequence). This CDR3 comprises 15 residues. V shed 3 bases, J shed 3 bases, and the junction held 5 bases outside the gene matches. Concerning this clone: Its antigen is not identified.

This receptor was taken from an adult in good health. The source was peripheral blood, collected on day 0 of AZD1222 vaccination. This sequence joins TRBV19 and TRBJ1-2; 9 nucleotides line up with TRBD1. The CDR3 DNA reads TGTGCCAGTAGTATCAAGGGGACAGGGTACTATGGCTACACCTTC. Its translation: CASSIKGTGYYGYTF.